The 26 T cell receptor beta chains reported below all come from one sample, sequenced in a study of T cell changes during pregnancy in multiple sclerosis. Some clones are missing from TCRdb's copy, which holds only in-frame ones; the method was immunoSEQ multiplex PCR. This table holds 35,000 or so clones, 80% to 90% found once. The sequencing used CD4+ T cells from peripheral blood mononuclear cells, collected before pregnancy. The receptors were gathered from a female donor with multiple sclerosis, enrolled in a pregnancy study.

CDR3 bases: TGTGCCAGTAGTAAAGCTCGGGGGAACACTGAAGCTTTCTTT. Amino acid sequence: CASSKARGNTEAFF. The chain joins TRBV19 to TRBJ1-1; D gene unclear. V dropped 4 bases and J dropped 1 base, with 10 bases sitting between them. The CDR3 sequence is 14 residues long. Germline lookup yields CDR1 LNHDA and CDR2 SQIVND (reference sequence).

In its sample, this clone was seen once. The CDR3 DNA is TGTGCCAGCTCACCACTTCCGGGAGAGGGGCAAGAGACCCAGTACTTC. Translation gives CASSPLPGEGQETQYF. This chain joins TRBV18 and TRBJ2-5; the D gene is possibly TRBD2 (6 bases). Trimming stripped 1 base from V and 2 bases from J, with 14 bases between. Per germline, CDR1 KGHSH and CDR2 LQKENI. This CDR3 spans 16 amino acids.

The J gene is TRBJ1-1, the V gene TRBV6-1; 7 bases are a match to TRBD1. V gave up 6 bases and J gave up 6 bases; unmatched junction bases: 7. Germline-derived CDR1 and CDR2 are MNHNS and SASEGT. The CDR3 is made up of 13 amino acids. CDR3 amino acids: CASSIKQGPEAFF. Written as DNA, the CDR3 is TGTGCCAGCAGCATTAAACAGGGGCCTGAAGCTTTCTTT.

The V call is TRBV7-9, the J call TRBJ1-1; no reliable D call. CDR1 is SEHNR and CDR2 is FQNEAQ in the germline V gene (reference sequence). V was clipped by 3 bases and J by 3 bases, with 2 bases between them. The CDR3 consists of 11 residues. Written as DNA, the CDR3 is TGTGCCAGCAGCTTCGACACTGAAGCTTTCTTT. Amino acid sequence: CASSFDTEAFF.

The rearrangement links TRBV9 to TRBJ2-1; 9 nucleotides align to TRBD1. The CDR3 contains 15 residues. From germline, CDR1 is SGDLS and CDR2 YYNGEE. The V and J ends lost 0 bases and 10 bases, in that order; junction bases with no gene match: 8. The DNA for the CDR3 is TGTGCCAGCAGCGTAGTGGGGACAGGGAGGCGCGAGCAGTTCTTC. Translated, it gives CASSVVGTGRREQFF.

CDR3 nucleotides: TGTGCCAGCAGCGTAGATCTAGCTGGAAACACCATATATTTT. It is translated as CASSVDLAGNTIYF. The genes are TRBV9 and TRBJ1-3; no clear D gene. Looked up from germline, CDR1 is SGDLS and CDR2 is YYNGEE. The CDR3 sequence is 14 residues long. Trimming stripped 0 bases from V and 2 bases from J, with 6 bases between.

The chain joins TRBV5-6 to TRBJ2-1; 8 bases are a match to TRBD2. The CDR3 consists of 15 residues. The ends lost 5 bases at V and 8 bases at J; junction bases unmatched: 12. CDR1 is SGHDT, CDR2 YYEEEE, per germline. CDR3 residues: CASRAAGLDIYEQFF. The CDR3 DNA sequence: TGTGCCAGCAGGGCCGCGGGACTAGACATATATGAGCAGTTCTTC.

The chain carries TRBV2 and TRBJ2-7; TRBD1 might be the D (6 bases). Trimming took 3 bases from V and 3 from J, leaving 12 bases between them. CDR1 SNHLY and CDR2 FYNNEI come from the germline V gene. The CDR3 consists of 14 residues. CDR3 nucleotide sequence: TGTGCCAGCAGTGAGCAGGGGTCCCTCTACGAGCAGTACTTC. Translation gives CASSEQGSLYEQYF. Based on the CDR3 plus reference TRBV2 and TRBJ2-7, the full variable domain is EPEVTQTPSHQVTQMGQEVILRCVPISNHLYFYWYRQILGQKVEFLVSFYNNEISEKSEIFDDQFSVERPDGSNFTLKIRSTKLEDSAMYFCASSEQGSLYEQYFGPGTRLTVT.

J is TRBJ2-5 and V is TRBV6-5, with TRBD1 identical over 12 bases. The CDR3 is 15 amino acids. With 6 bases clipped from V and 4 bases from J, the junction kept 6 bases outside the gene matches. Germline V gives CDR1 MNHEY, CDR2 SVGAGI. The CDR3 sequence is CASSTRDRGRETQYF. Written as DNA, the CDR3 is TGTGCCAGCAGCACCCGGGACAGGGGGCGAGAGACCCAGTACTTC.

This rearrangement joins TRBV2 to TRBJ2-5; D unclear. Germline-derived CDR1 and CDR2 are SNHLY and FYNNEI. V shed 3 bases and J shed 10 bases, with 9 bases lying between them. The length of the CDR3 is 11 residues. CDR3 residues: CASSDRHIQYF. The DNA for the CDR3 is TGTGCCAGCAGTGATCGACATATCCAGTACTTC.

V and J are TRBV30 and TRBJ1-2; weak D call: TRBD1 (6 bases). There are 11 residues in the CDR3. The V gene's germline CDR1 is GTSNPN and CDR2 SVGIG (reference sequence). The germline V and J ends were trimmed by 1 base and 8 bases, with 8 bases remaining between them. The CDR3 protein is CAWSDTGGYTF. The CDR3 bases are TGTGCCTGGAGTGACACAGGGGGCTACACCTTC. The full variable domain, with the rest looked up from reference TRBV30 and TRBJ1-2, is SQTIHQWPATLVQPVGSPLSLECTVEGTSNPNLYWYRQAAGRGLQLLFYSVGIGQISSEVPQNLSASRPQDRQFILSSKKLLLSDSGFYLCAWSDTGGYTFGSGTRLTVV.

This clone came up once. The V and J genes are TRBV18 and TRBJ1-2; TRBD1 is a possible D gene (5 bases). There are 15 residues in the CDR3. Germline V gene sequence: CDR1 KGHSH, CDR2 LQKENI. V gave up 3 bases and J gave up 3 bases, with 14 bases separating them. CDR3: CASSPGGYRDYGYTF. CDR3 nucleotide sequence: TGTGCCAGCTCACCGGGGGGTTACCGGGACTATGGCTACACCTTC.

The gene calls are TRBV12-1 and TRBJ1-5; the listed D gene, TRBD1, was not tested against the DNA. TRBV12-1 is an annotated pseudogene. This CDR3 region has 16 residues. The DNA for the CDR3 is TGTGCCAGCAGCTCCGACAGGGGGCCTAGCAATCAGCCCCAGCATTTT. Protein product: CASSSDRGPSNQPQHF.

The rearrangement links TRBV27 to TRBJ2-2, with a tentative D call TRBD1 (7 bases). Trimming took 6 bases from V and 3 from J, leaving 14 bases between them. Germline values: CDR1 MNHEY, CDR2 SMNVEV (reference sequence). The CDR3 runs to 15 residues. In nucleotides, the CDR3 is TGTGCCAGCAGGGGGGGCGGGACAGACACCGGGGAGCTGTTTTTT. Translating it yields CASRGGGTDTGELFF.

The CDR3, as DNA: TGTGCCAGCAGCCGTACCCGGACTAGCGGGATCTCCTACGAGCAGTACTTC. Amino acids: CASSRTRTSGISYEQYF. This chain uses TRBV5-5 with TRBJ2-7, with 12 bases that match TRBD2. The CDR3 is made up of 17 amino acids. Germline trimming cut 4 bases from V and 0 bases from J; bases unmatched to any gene: 8. Germline V gene data show CDR1 as SGHKS and CDR2 as YYEKEE (reference sequence).

The rearrangement uses TRBV11-2 and TRBJ2-3; 13 nucleotides agree with TRBD2. There are 17 residues in the CDR3. Germline V CDR1 and CDR2: SGHAT, FQNNGV. V lost 1 base to trimming and J lost 1 base; unmatched junction nucleotides: 2. The CDR3 here is CASSLGLAGGRTDTQYF. The CDR3 coding sequence is TGTGCCAGCAGCTTAGGACTAGCGGGAGGCCGCACAGATACGCAGTATTTT.

This chain joins TRBV7-8 and TRBJ1-1; possibly TRBD1 for D (5 bases). Trimming cost V 2 bases and J 1 base, with 14 bases left between them. The CDR3 extends over 16 amino acids. In germline, CDR1 is SGHVS, CDR2 FQNEAQ. CDR3 in DNA: TGTGCCAGCAGCTTATTTCAGGGAGGGACGAACACTGAAGCTTTCTTT. It is translated as CASSLFQGGTNTEAFF.

The J gene is TRBJ1-1, the V gene TRBV27, with no clear D. Trimming pared 5 bases from V and 1 base from J, leaving 8 bases between. This CDR3 is 13 amino acids long. The germline CDR1 and CDR2 sequences are MNHEY and SMNVEV (reference sequence). CDR3 in amino acids: CASSPRPNTEAFF. DNA of the CDR3: TGTGCCAGCAGTCCCCGTCCGAACACTGAAGCTTTCTTT.

The rearrangement uses TRBV2 and TRBJ2-3, with 9 bases that match TRBD1. Germline V gives CDR1 SNHLY, CDR2 FYNNEI. CDR3 length: 13 amino acids. The ends lost 10 bases at V and 4 bases at J; junction bases unmatched: 6. CDR3 amino acids: CATGTGYADTQYF. In DNA, the CDR3 is TGTGCCACGGGGACAGGGTACGCAGATACGCAGTATTTT. The full variable domain, with the rest looked up from reference TRBV2 and TRBJ2-3, is EPEVTQTPSHQVTQMGQEVILRCVPISNHLYFYWYRQILGQKVEFLVSFYNNEISEKSEIFDDQFSVERPDGSNFTLKIRSTKLEDSAMYFCATGTGYADTQYFGPGTRLTVL.

The rearrangement links TRBV11-1 to TRBJ2-1; D gene uncertain. The length of the CDR3 is 14 residues. Trimming removed 7 bases from V and 2 bases from J, with 12 bases in between. The germline V gene encodes CDR1 SGHAT and CDR2 FQDESV (reference sequence). CDR3 bases: TGTGCCAGCACGCTAGGATCCCCCTACAATGAGCAGTTCTTC. Translated: CASTLGSPYNEQFF. The full variable domain, in which reference TRBV11-1 and TRBJ2-1 provide the parts outside the CDR3, is EAEVAQSPRYKITEKSQAVAFWCDPISGHATLYWYRQILGQGPELLVQFQDESVVDDSQLPKDRFSAERLKGVDSTLKIQPAELGDSAMYLCASTLGSPYNEQFFGPGTRLTVL.

The J gene is TRBJ1-2, the V gene TRBV6-4; D gene ambiguous. In germline, CDR1 is MRHNA, CDR2 SNTAGT. CDR3 length equals 15 residues. V lost 3 bases and J 4 bases, leaving 15 bases between the germline ends. DNA for the CDR3: TGTGCCAGCAGTGATGGAGGAACAGCTTTCTATGGCTACACCTTC. This translates into CASSDGGTAFYGYTF.

The rearrangement joins TRBV2 to TRBJ2-7; 9 bases agree with TRBD2. The CDR3 runs to 12 residues. Germline values: CDR1 SNHLY, CDR2 FYNNEI. The ends lost 11 bases at V and 4 bases at J; junction bases unmatched: 6. CDR3 residues: CAQRLAEYEQYF. CDR3 coding DNA: TGTGCCCAGCGACTAGCGGAGTACGAGCAGTACTTC.

The chain recombines TRBV7-3 with TRBJ1-1; no reliable D call. From germline, CDR1 is SGHTA and CDR2 FQGTGA. V gave up 5 bases and J gave up 1 base, with 8 bases separating them. The CDR3 is made up of 13 amino acids. This CDR3 reads CASSHSQNTEAFF. The CDR3 bases are TGTGCCAGCAGCCATTCCCAGAACACTGAAGCTTTCTTT.

This clone was observed a single time. The rearrangement uses TRBV6-1 and TRBJ1-2; a possible D gene is TRBD1 (5 bases). V lost 9 bases and J 7 bases, leaving 12 bases between the germline ends. This CDR3 comprises 11 residues. The germline V gene encodes CDR1 MNHNS and CDR2 SASEGT. The chain's CDR3 is CASRGGFGYTF. DNA of the CDR3: TGTGCCAGTCGGGGGGGGTTTGGCTACACCTTC.

The chain links TRBV29-1 to TRBJ1-2; D not certain. Germline CDR1 and CDR2: SQVTM and ANQGSEA. This CDR3 has 13 residues. V was cut by 0 bases and J by 3 bases, with 8 bases left in between. For the CDR3, the DNA is TGCAGCGTTGAAGAACAGAGGGACTATGGCTACACCTTC. Residues: CSVEEQRDYGYTF.

The chain recombines TRBV7-2 with TRBJ1-4, with D possibly TRBD1 on 5 matching bases. Germline V CDR1 and CDR2: SGHTA, FQGNSA. The germline V and J ends were trimmed by 8 bases and 3 bases, with 16 bases remaining between them. The length of the CDR3 is 15 residues. The CDR3 sequence: CASGGFGGANEKLFF. For the CDR3, the DNA is TGTGCCAGCGGAGGGTTCGGGGGAGCTAATGAAAAACTGTTTTTT.